The source of this T cell receptor beta chain is a study of metastatic and nonmetastatic thyroid tumors. About the research overall: For malignant and benign thyroid patients, tumor or nodule tissue and blood were the sources whose repertoires were compared.

This clone was counted a few times. The antigen is unknown. Trimming shortened V by 3 bases and J by 6 bases, and 7 bases separated the two germline ends. This CDR3 is built from 12 residues. CDR1 SGHTA and CDR2 FQGNSA come from the germline V gene. Thyroid surgery took place with no prior treatment in any patient. Per the original methods: Clinicopathological groups of papillary thyroid cancer showed CDR3 differences that were used to build a distant-metastasis classifier. TCRdb re-analyzed the PCR reads using MiXCR. The V and J calls follow TCRdb's processing rather than the paper's. The table has about 39,000 clones, roughly 16% seen once; the top ten hold 3.8%. Study-wide points: As reported, TCR beta diversity in blood and tumor was significantly higher in malignant thyroid tumors than in benign nodules.

The TCR comes from a female donor with papillary thyroid cancer or a benign thyroid nodule (not recorded which). Some clones in this sample may be carry-over from other donors' samples. The J gene is TRBJ2-3, the V gene TRBV7-2; TRBD1 or TRBD2 may be the D gene (5 bases each). Sequencing was performed on blood. The CDR3, as DNA: TGTGCCAGCAGCTTGGGGGTTGATACGCAGTATTTT. This codes for CASSLGVDTQYF.